The 21 T cell receptor beta chains below were found in one sample sequenced in a study of CD8+ T cells in alopecia areata. It was cDNA, reverse transcribed from extracted RNA, that served as the sequencing template. The assay was immunoSEQ multiplex PCR, and TCRdb's table has in-frame clones only and misses some. Among under 300,000 clones, under 70% were seen once, and the ten largest hold 1% to 1.5%. This specimen was CD4+ T cells sorted from blood, taken at week 0. The source of these receptors is a human donor with alopecia areata.

This clone was seen more than once but under ten times. This chain uses TRBV29-1 with TRBJ2-6; D perhaps matches TRBD2 (6 bases). Between the trimmed V and J ends, which lost 6 bases and 4 bases, there was a span of 16 bases. The CDR3 sequence is 15 residues long. Germline V gene sequence: CDR1 SQVTM, CDR2 ANQGSEA. CDR3 bases: TGCAGCGTCGGGACGCCTGCGGGAGGGGCCAACGTCCTGACTTTC. Protein: CSVGTPAGGANVLTF.

V and J are TRBV5-6 and TRBJ2-4; maybe TRBD2 (6 bases). The CDR3 length is 13 residues. Germline CDR1 reads SGHDT; CDR2 reads YYEEEE. Trimming shortened V by 4 bases and J by 6 bases, and 11 bases separated the two germline ends. CDR3: CASSAAGTNIQYF. Written as DNA, the CDR3 is TGTGCCAGCAGCGCGGCGGGGACAAACATTCAGTACTTC.

The chain uses TRBV15 and TRBJ2-5; no reliable D call. V was shortened by 3 bases and J by 2 bases, with 16 bases between the two germline ends. The CDR3 runs to 16 residues. The V gene's germline CDR1 is LNHNV and CDR2 YYDKDF (reference sequence). The CDR3 loop is CATSRGSQELQETQYF. In DNA form, the CDR3 reads TGTGCCACCAGCAGGGGCTCGCAGGAGTTACAAGAGACCCAGTACTTC.

Here the CDR3 reads CAWSRATGDRLTGNSPLHF. The CDR3 bases are TGTGCCTGGAGTCGGGCGACAGGAGACCGTCTAACAGGGAATTCACCCCTCCACTTT. The chain joins TRBV30 to TRBJ1-6, with D possibly matching TRBD1 (6 bases). V dropped 2 bases and J dropped 7 bases, with 27 bases sitting between them. The CDR3 is 19 residues long. The germline gives CDR1 GTSNPN, CDR2 SVGIG (reference sequence).

The chain joins TRBV29-1 to TRBJ2-2; 10 bases align to TRBD2. This CDR3 comprises 16 residues. With 6 bases clipped from V and 2 bases from J, the junction kept 9 bases outside the gene matches. CDR1 is SQVTM, CDR2 ANQGSEA, per germline. DNA of the CDR3: TGCAGCGTCAGGGGGAGGACTAGCGGAAACACCGGGGAGCTGTTTTTT. This sequence encodes CSVRGRTSGNTGELFF.

This clone was found a few times. The chain links TRBV6-5 to TRBJ1-6; 7 nucleotides agree with TRBD1. The germline V gene has CDR1 MNHEY and CDR2 SVGAGI. V was clipped by 2 bases and J by 9 bases; unmatched bases: 10. The CDR3 totals 16 residues. The CDR3 nucleotides read TGTGCCAGCAGTTACAGTACTCGACAGGGCGCTTCACCCCTCCACTTT. Its protein is CASSYSTRQGASPLHF.

The rearrangement uses TRBV30 and TRBJ1-5, with D tentatively TRBD1 (6 bases). From germline, CDR1 is GTSNPN and CDR2 SVGIG (reference sequence). The V end was cut by 2 bases, the J end by 5 bases, with 13 bases between. CDR3 length: 14 amino acids. The DNA of the CDR3 is TGTGCCTGGAGTCCACTGTCAGGGGATCAGCCCCAGCATTTT. Protein: CAWSPLSGDQPQHF.

The chain couples TRBV11-2 to TRBJ1-3; D is possibly TRBD1 (6 bases). Germline CDR1 is SGHAT and CDR2 is FQNNGV. The CDR3 spans 17 residues. V lost 5 bases, J lost 0 bases, and 17 bases lay in between. The chain's CDR3 is CASSPHSGAGSGNTIYF. The CDR3 DNA is TGTGCCAGCAGCCCACATTCGGGGGCTGGCTCTGGAAACACCATATATTTT.

The V call is TRBV6-6, the J call TRBJ2-7, with D tentatively TRBD1 (6 bases). CDR3 length: 13 amino acids. V was pared by 5 bases and J by 2 bases, with 10 bases between. Germline lookup yields CDR1 MNHNY and CDR2 SVGAGI (reference sequence). CDR3 amino acids: CASSTDRTYEQYF. Written as DNA, the CDR3 is TGTGCCAGCAGTACCGACAGGACCTACGAGCAGTACTTC.

The sample holds a few counts of this clone. This rearrangement joins TRBV29-1 to TRBJ2-2; D is undetermined. Germline CDR1 reads SQVTM; CDR2 reads ANQGSEA. V gave up 4 bases and J gave up 5 bases, with 11 bases separating them. The CDR3 sequence is 13 residues long. In DNA, the CDR3 is TGCAGCGTTGGGGGATCCAAGACCGGGGAGCTGTTTTTT. Translating it yields CSVGGSKTGELFF.

This clone was detected once. The chain links TRBV29-1 to TRBJ1-2; D perhaps matches TRBD1 (6 bases). This CDR3 comprises 13 residues. Trimming took off 5 bases at V and 4 bases at J, with 14 bases between the two ends. Germline-derived CDR1 and CDR2 are SQVTM and ANQGSEA. CDR3 bases: TGCAGCGTTTCTGGGGGCCCGGTCTATGGCTACACCTTC. It specifies CSVSGGPVYGYTF.

This clone showed up just once. The chain carries TRBV18 and TRBJ2-1; 7 nucleotides agree with TRBD1. Germline trimming cut 3 bases from V and 5 bases from J; bases unmatched to any gene: 4. From germline, CDR1 is KGHSH and CDR2 LQKENI. The CDR3 spans 14 residues. CDR3 residues: CASSPQGTDNEQFF. The CDR3 region has the DNA TGTGCCAGCTCACCGCAGGGGACAGACAATGAGCAGTTCTTC.

This chain connects TRBV29-1 to TRBJ1-2, with TRBD1 as a possible D gene (5 bases). Germline V gives CDR1 SQVTM, CDR2 ANQGSEA. With 5 bases removed from V and 2 bases from J, the gap between germline ends came to 12 bases. This CDR3 spans 13 amino acids. The CDR3 sequence: CSVLPPGNYGYTF. CDR3 bases: TGCAGCGTTCTCCCCCCAGGGAACTATGGCTACACCTTC.

The V gene is TRBV6-5, the J gene TRBJ2-7; 9 bases agree with TRBD1. The CDR3 length is 15 residues. Germline-derived CDR1 and CDR2 are MNHEY and SVGAGI. The V and J ends lost 0 bases and 3 bases, in that order; junction bases with no gene match: 3. The CDR3 sequence: CASSYSRDRVYEQYF. The CDR3 DNA sequence: TGTGCCAGCAGTTACTCGAGGGACAGGGTCTACGAGCAGTACTTC.

The chain combines TRBV12-5 with TRBJ2-7; maybe TRBD1 (6 bases). The CDR3 runs 13 residues. V dropped 7 bases and J dropped 3 bases, with 13 bases sitting between them. Germline V gene sequence: CDR1 LGHNT, CDR2 FRNRAP. The CDR3, as DNA: TGTGCTAGTGCCAGGGGCGGCCTCTACGAGCAGTACTTC. Its protein is CASARGGLYEQYF.

This clone has only a few counts. V usage is TRBV30 and J usage is TRBJ1-1, with no clear D. This CDR3 is 11 amino acids long. Germline V lookup: CDR1 GTSNPN, CDR2 SVGIG (reference sequence). The germline V and J ends were trimmed by 5 bases and 10 bases, with 14 bases remaining between them. This CDR3 is CAWGRGPGAFF. The CDR3 DNA is TGTGCCTGGGGTCGAGGACCCGGAGCTTTCTTT.

The CDR3 sequence: CAWSDGTSDEQFF. Written as DNA, the CDR3 is TGTGCCTGGAGTGACGGGACTTCGGATGAGCAGTTCTTC. The chain is built from TRBV30 and TRBJ2-1, with D maybe TRBD2 (6 bases). This CDR3 region has 13 residues. V was shortened by 1 base and J by 8 bases, with 12 bases between the two germline ends. The germline V gene has CDR1 GTSNPN and CDR2 SVGIG (reference sequence).

The chain couples TRBV6-5 to TRBJ2-7, with a possible D match to TRBD1 (5 bases). There are 16 residues in the CDR3. The germline CDR1 and CDR2 sequences are MNHEY and SVGAGI. Between the trimmed V and J ends, which lost 0 bases and 4 bases, there was a span of 16 bases. CDR3 nucleotide sequence: TGTGCCAGCAGTTACTCCGTTTCTAGGGGTTCGTACGAGCAGTACTTC. This sequence encodes CASSYSVSRGSYEQYF.

This clone was counted once. The chain links TRBV4-2 to TRBJ2-1; 13 bases are shared with TRBD2. V lost 2 bases, J lost 5 bases, and 3 bases stayed unmatched. Per germline, CDR1 LGHNA and CDR2 YNFKEQ. This CDR3 is built from 16 residues. CDR3 in DNA: TGTGCCAGCAGCCAACCTGGACTAGCGGGGGACAATGAGCAGTTCTTC. As protein: CASSQPGLAGDNEQFF.

The gene calls are TRBV7-9 and TRBJ2-5; D ambiguous. The ends were cut back, 6 bases at V and 4 bases at J, with 12 bases in the middle. Germline loops: CDR1 SEHNR, CDR2 FQNEAQ (reference sequence). The CDR3 contains 13 residues. CDR3 nucleotides: TGTGCCAGCAGTCGTACTCCCGCAGAGACCCAGTACTTC. It specifies CASSRTPAETQYF.

The V call is TRBV7-2, the J call TRBJ1-2; D possibly corresponds to TRBD1 (5 bases). Per the germline V gene, CDR1 is SGHTA and CDR2 is FQGNSA. The CDR3 is 13 residues long. Trimming took off 6 bases at V and 6 bases at J, with 14 bases between the two ends. The DNA of the CDR3 is TGTGCCAGCAGGAGGGACCTCCCTCATGGCTACACCTTC. Its translation is CASRRDLPHGYTF.